These T cell receptor beta chains were read from a single sample in a study of blood T cell repertoires in COVID-19. The repertoire was sequenced with immunoSEQ multiplex PCR; TCRdb's copy has only in-frame clones and lacks some. The table lists some 180,000 clones, 85% of them singletons. The specimen was peripheral blood. These receptors all stem from a woman between 55 and 75 years old with acute or convalescent COVID-19. Both conserved end residues are part of each CDR3. Each record gives: V gene, J gene, CDR3 length, D gene, clone size, CDR3 DNA, CDR3 protein. A D gene is named only where the DNA matches it firmly. The listing skips clone size in some rows; elsewhere it reads once, few, many or a size class.

>TRBV9|TRBJ1-2|15|TRBD1|-
TGTGCCAGCAGCGTAGGGGCGGCAGGGGGCTATGGCTACACCTTC
CASSVGAAGGYGYTF
>TRBV10-1|TRBJ2-1|19|TRBD1|-
TGCGCCAGCAGTGAGTCGGCCGGGACAGGGGATATAGGTTACAATGAGCAGTTCTTC
CASSESAGTGDIGYNEQFF
>TRBV6-5|TRBJ1-1|16|-|-
TGTGCCAGCAGTTACTCGATATTTCGCGAGAACACTGAAGCTTTCTTT
CASSYSIFRENTEAFF
>TRBV18|TRBJ1-1|14|-|-
TGTGCCAGCTCACCACCCGGCAGGATCACTGAAGCTTTCTTT
CASSPPGRITEAFF
>TRBV19|TRBJ1-5|15|TRBD1|few
TGTGCCAGTAGTCGGGGACAGGGTCCTAATCAGCCCCAGCATTTT
CASSRGQGPNQPQHF
>TRBV27|TRBJ2-1|15|TRBD1|-
TGTGCCAGCAGTAAACCGGGACAGGGGCTGGGGGAGCAGTTCTTC
CASSKPGQGLGEQFF
>TRBV29-1|TRBJ1-1|14|-|once
TGCAGCGTTGGTTATGTATCGGGGGGAACTGAAGCTTTCTTT
CSVGYVSGGTEAFF
>TRBV6-1|TRBJ1-5|16|-|-
TGTGCCAGCAGTGAAGCGAATTCCCGAGGGAATCAGCCCCAGCATTTT
CASSEANSRGNQPQHF
>TRBV19|TRBJ2-7|13|-|-
TGTGCCAGTAGTATTGCAGACAACTACGAGCAGTACTTC
CASSIADNYEQYF
>TRBV19|TRBJ1-4|14|-|-
TGTGCCAGCAAAGAGGCCGCAACTAATGAAAAACTGTTTTTT
CASKEAATNEKLFF
>TRBV18|TRBJ2-5|15|-|-
TGTGCCAGCTCACGGTCCTCGGGATTCCAAGAGACCCAGTACTTC
CASSRSSGFQETQYF
>TRBV6-1|TRBJ2-4|15|TRBD1|-
TGTGCCAGCAGTGAACGGAGTGGGACAGGAAACATTCAGTACTTC
CASSERSGTGNIQYF
>TRBV6-5|TRBJ1-1|16|TRBD1|-
TGTGCCAGCAGGTACAACAGGGGGATCGTGAACACTGAAGCTTTCTTT
CASRYNRGIVNTEAFF
>TRBV29-1|TRBJ2-7|15|TRBD1|-
TGCAGCGTTGAGCAGGGGACAGGGAGCTCCTACGAGCAGTACTTC
CSVEQGTGSSYEQYF
>TRBV2|TRBJ1-5|15|-|-
TGTGCCAGCAGTGGAGGCAGCCCAGGGAATCAGCCCCAGCATTTT
CASSGGSPGNQPQHF
>TRBV5-1|TRBJ2-7|14|TRBD2|-
TGCGCCAGCAGCCGGAGCGGGGGGGACTACGAGCAGTACTTC
CASSRSGGDYEQYF
>TRBV19|TRBJ1-5|15|TRBD1|once
TGTGCCAGTAGTAGGGGACAGGGTTTCAATCAGCCCCAGCATTTT
CASSRGQGFNQPQHF
>TRBV18|TRBJ1-1|13|-|-
TGTGCCAGCTCACCAACCGAGCAAACTGAAGCTTTCTTT
CASSPTEQTEAFF
>TRBV20-1|TRBJ2-7|13|TRBD2|-
TGCAGTGCTAGTTTAATAGCGGGAGGCGAGCAGTACTTC
CSASLIAGGEQYF
>TRBV9|TRBJ2-2|15|TRBD1|-
TGTGCCAGCAGCGTAGATTTCAGGGGGCCCGGGGAGCTGTTTTTT
CASSVDFRGPGELFF
>TRBV2|TRBJ1-2|15|TRBD1|-
TGTGCCAGCAGTGACTGGACAGGGAAGGCTTATGGCTACACCTTC
CASSDWTGKAYGYTF
>TRBV6-5|TRBJ1-5|15|TRBD1|-
TGTGCCAGCAGTACAGACAGGGGGCGAGGACAGCCCCAGCATTTT
CASSTDRGRGQPQHF
>TRBV11-2|TRBJ2-2|14|TRBD2|few
TGTGCCAGCAGTCGGACTAGCCACACCGGGGAGCTGTTTTTT
CASSRTSHTGELFF
>TRBV5-1|TRBJ1-1|15|-|-
TGCGCCAGCAGCTTACAGGGATCGAGGGGGACTGAAGCTTTCTTT
CASSLQGSRGTEAFF
>TRBV24-1|TRBJ1-2|14|TRBD1|-
TGTGCCACCGCTGCGTCAACAGGGGATGGAGGCTACACCTTC
CATAASTGDGGYTF
>TRBV7-8|TRBJ2-1|17|TRBD2|-
TGTGCCAGCAGCTTAAGGGCTAGCGGGAGCTCCTACAATGAGCAGTTCTTC
CASSLRASGSSYNEQFF
>TRBV5-1|TRBJ2-7|16|-|-
TGCGCCAGCAGCTTGGAAGCCGGGGGTGGCTCTCGCGAGCAGTACTTC
CASSLEAGGGSREQYF
>TRBV7-4|TRBJ2-3|15|TRBD1|-
TGTGCCAGCAGCGTATTTGGACAGGGAACAGATACGCAGTATTTT
CASSVFGQGTDTQYF
>TRBV6-1|TRBJ2-1|17|TRBD2|-
TGTGCCAGCAGTGACCGCTCTAGCGGGAGGCCCTACAATGAGCAGTTCTTC
CASSDRSSGRPYNEQFF
>TRBV4-2|TRBJ2-5|15|-|-
TGTGCCAGCAGCCAAGATAACGGCGGGACTGAGACCCAGTACTTC
CASSQDNGGTETQYF
>TRBV2|TRBJ2-5|16|TRBD2|-
TGTGCCAGTGAGGCGGGGGGCGCTGAATTAGGAGAGACCCAGTACTTC
CASEAGGAELGETQYF
>TRBV4-1|TRBJ2-1|16|-|-
TGCGCCAGCAGCCAAGATCCTAGCCGGAGCGGCGATGAGCAGTTCTTC
CASSQDPSRSGDEQFF
>TRBV28|TRBJ1-4|15|TRBD1|once
TGTGCCAGCAGGTCCCCGGGACAGTCTTATGAAAAACTGTTTTTT
CASRSPGQSYEKLFF
>TRBV29-1|TRBJ1-1|13|TRBD1|once
TGCAGCGTGAAGGGACAGGGGTACACTGAAGCTTTCTTT
CSVKGQGYTEAFF
>TRBV10-2|TRBJ1-1|14|-|-
TGCGCCAGCAGCCCCGGGACACCGAACACTGAAGCTTTCTTT
CASSPGTPNTEAFF
>TRBV19|TRBJ2-1|15|-|-
TGTGCCAGTAGTATAGAAGCAGGGAACTACAATGAGCAGTTCTTC
CASSIEAGNYNEQFF
>TRBV7-9|TRBJ2-1|13|TRBD1|-
TGTGCCAGCAGCTTTGACAGGGGGAGTGAGCAGTTCTTC
CASSFDRGSEQFF
>TRBV30|TRBJ2-5|13|-|-
TGTGCCTGGGGGCCTATAGGTTTGGAGACCCAGTACTTC
CAWGPIGLETQYF
>TRBV15|TRBJ2-3|16|TRBD2|-
TGTGCCACCAGCAGAGATATAGCGGGTGACACAGATACGCAGTATTTT
CATSRDIAGDTDTQYF
>TRBV9|TRBJ1-1|13|-|-
TGTGCCAGCAGCGTAGACACCTACACTGAAGCTTTCTTT
CASSVDTYTEAFF
>TRBV5-1|TRBJ2-1|15|-|few
TGCGCCAGCAGCCAGACTAGTGGTCGTATCAATGAGCAGTTCTTC
CASSQTSGRINEQFF
>TRBV6-5|TRBJ2-3|15|TRBD2|-
TGTGCCAGTTACGGACTAGCGGGACACACAGATACGCAGTATTTT
CASYGLAGHTDTQYF
>TRBV27|TRBJ2-3|12|-|-
TGTGCCAGCAGTCCTTACACAGATACGCAGTATTTT
CASSPYTDTQYF